A selection of T cell receptor beta chains follows, all from one sample in a study of beta chain features in type 1 diabetes. Clones were read by immunoSEQ multiplex PCR, and TCRdb kept only the in-frame ones, dropping some. This table holds around 500,000 clones, about 29% found once. Source material: naive CD4+ T cells from blood. These receptors originate from a man younger than 35 in good health. Both conserved end residues are part of each CDR3. The D gene is left open where the match is weak. Size tells how often a clone was seen (once, few, many) or the class of an expanded clone, and some rows leave it out.

D,V,size,J,CDR3,DNA
-,TRBV11-2,-,TRBJ2-3,CASSSGRLDTQYF,TGTGCCAGCAGCTCAGGGCGACTGGATACGCAGTATTTT
-,TRBV7-2,-,TRBJ2-1,CASSSYGTEQFF,TGTGCCAGCAGCTCCTACGGGACCGAGCAGTTCTTC
-,TRBV27,-,TRBJ2-7,CASSYRAGDEQYF,TGTGCCAGCAGCTACAGGGCCGGGGACGAGCAGTACTTC
-,TRBV29-1,few,TRBJ2-5,CSGLGTGETQYF,TGCAGCGGCCTGGGGACGGGGGAGACCCAGTACTTC
-,TRBV4-1,-,TRBJ2-1,CASRRGLNNEQFF,TGCGCCAGCAGACGGGGTTTAAACAATGAGCAGTTCTTC
-,TRBV5-1,-,TRBJ1-5,CASSLDGGNQPQHF,TGCGCCAGCAGCTTGGACGGGGGTAATCAGCCCCAGCATTTT
-,TRBV30,few,TRBJ2-2,CAWSIIGGELFF,TGTGCCTGGAGTATAATCGGCGGGGAGCTGTTTTTT
-,TRBV28,-,TRBJ2-1,CASSSGAYNEQFF,TGTGCCAGCAGTTCTGGAGCCTACAATGAGCAGTTCTTC
-,TRBV7-9,-,TRBJ1-4,CASTGWVTNEKLFF,TGTGCCAGCACCGGATGGGTTACTAATGAAAAACTGTTTTTT
TRBD2,TRBV7-9,few,TRBJ2-3,CASAPGLAGTDTQYF,TGTGCCAGCGCTCCGGGACTAGCGGGCACAGATACGCAGTATTTT
TRBD1,TRBV29-1,few,TRBJ1-4,CSAGQGSGEKLFF,TGCAGCGCCGGACAGGGGAGCGGTGAAAAACTGTTTTTT